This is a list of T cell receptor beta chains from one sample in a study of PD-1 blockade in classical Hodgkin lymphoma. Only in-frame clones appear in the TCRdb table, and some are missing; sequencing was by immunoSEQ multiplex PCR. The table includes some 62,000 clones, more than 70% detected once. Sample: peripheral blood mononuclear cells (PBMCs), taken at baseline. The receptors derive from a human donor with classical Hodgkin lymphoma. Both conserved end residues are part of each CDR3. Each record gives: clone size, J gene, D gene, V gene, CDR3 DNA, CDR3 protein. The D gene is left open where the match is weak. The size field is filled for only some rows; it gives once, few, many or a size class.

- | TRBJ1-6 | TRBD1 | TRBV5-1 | TGCGCCAGCAGCCCAACGGCGTCAGGGGGAAATTCACCCCTCCACTTT | CASSPTASGGNSPLHF
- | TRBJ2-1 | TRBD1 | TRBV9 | TGTGCCAGCAGCGTAGCGGGGACAGGGTACGGGGATGAGCAGTTCTTC | CASSVAGTGYGDEQFF
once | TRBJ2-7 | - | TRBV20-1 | TGCAGTGCTAGGCTAGGGTACGAGCAGTACTTC | CSARLGYEQYF
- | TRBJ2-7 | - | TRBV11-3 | TGTGCCAGCAGCTCCGTCAAAGAGGACGAGCAGTACTTC | CASSSVKEDEQYF
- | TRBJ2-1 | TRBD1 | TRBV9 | TGTGCCAGCAGCGTTCTGGCAGGGGGCTACGATGAGCAGTTCTTC | CASSVLAGGYDEQFF
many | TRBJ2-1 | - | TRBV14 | TGTGCCAGCAGCCTCCTCGGCACATATATTTACAATGAGCAGTTCTTC | CASSLLGTYIYNEQFF
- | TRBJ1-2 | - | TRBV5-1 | TGCGCCAGCAGCTTCGGTGACCTGGTGTCCTATGGCTACACCTTC | CASSFGDLVSYGYTF
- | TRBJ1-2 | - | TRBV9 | TGTGCCAGCAGCGTAGGGAGTTGGACAGCGTATGGCTACACCTTC | CASSVGSWTAYGYTF
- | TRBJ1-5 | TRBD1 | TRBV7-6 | TGTGCCAGCAGCCGGGGACAGAATGATCAGCCCCAGCATTTT | CASSRGQNDQPQHF
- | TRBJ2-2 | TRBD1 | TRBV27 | TGTGCCAGCAGTCTTACCGGGACAGGGCGTATCACCGGGGAGCTGTTTTTT | CASSLTGTGRITGELFF
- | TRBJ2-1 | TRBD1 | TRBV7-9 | TGTGCCAGCACAGGGGGCCTGGGGCAGTTCTTC | CASTGGLGQFF
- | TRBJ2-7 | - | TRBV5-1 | TGCGCCAGCGGCTGGGGCGTGGCCGTCTCCTACGAGCAGTACTTC | CASGWGVAVSYEQYF
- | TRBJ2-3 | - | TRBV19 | TGTGCCAGTAATGGGTGGGCCAACCTCGTCACAGATACGCAGTATTTT | CASNGWANLVTDTQYF
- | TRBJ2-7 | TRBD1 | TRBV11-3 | TGTGCCAGCAGCTTAGGGACAGGGGGCGAGCAGTACTTC | CASSLGTGGEQYF
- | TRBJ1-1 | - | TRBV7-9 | TGTGCCAGCAGCTTAATGAGGGGGTTGGAAGCTTTCTTT | CASSLMRGLEAFF
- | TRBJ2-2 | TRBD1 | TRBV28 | TGTGCCAGCAGTTTGGGGGTCCCAGGGGGCTCGAACACCGGGGAGCTGTTTTTT | CASSLGVPGGSNTGELFF
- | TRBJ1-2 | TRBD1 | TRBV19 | TGTGCCAGTAGATCCTCCGGGACAGGAAACTATGGCTACACCTTC | CASRSSGTGNYGYTF
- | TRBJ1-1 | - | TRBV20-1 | TGCAGTGCCCAATCGGACACTGAAGCTTTCTTT | CSAQSDTEAFF
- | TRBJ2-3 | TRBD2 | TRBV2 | TGTGCCATCCCGACTAGCGGGGACGATACGCAGTATTTT | CAIPTSGDDTQYF
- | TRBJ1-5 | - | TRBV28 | TGTGCCAGCAGTCGGAATCAGCCCCAGCATTTT | CASSRNQPQHF
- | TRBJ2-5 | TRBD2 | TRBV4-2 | TGTGCCAGCAGCCAGGCGACTAGCGGGGGGGGGCAAGAGACCCAGTACTTC | CASSQATSGGGQETQYF
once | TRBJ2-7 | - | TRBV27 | TGTGCCAGCAGTTCCAGACTAGAGGCCTACGAGCAGTACTTC | CASSSRLEAYEQYF
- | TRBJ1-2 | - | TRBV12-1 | TGTGCCAGCAGCCCCCCCGAACGGGGAAAGGGTGGTGGCTACACCTTC | CASSPPERGKGGGYTF
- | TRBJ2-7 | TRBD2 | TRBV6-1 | TGTGCCAGCATTGAAGCGGGGGTCTACGAGCAGTACTTC | CASIEAGVYEQYF
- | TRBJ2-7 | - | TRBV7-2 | TGTGCCAGCAGCTTAACACAGGCGCAGTACTTC | CASSLTQAQYF
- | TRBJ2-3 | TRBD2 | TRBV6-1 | TGTGCCAGCAGTGAACTAGCGGGGGGGCAAGATACGCAGTATTTT | CASSELAGGQDTQYF
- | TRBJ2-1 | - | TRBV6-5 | TGTGCCAGCGGACGTGACGGGAGCTCCTACAATGAGCAGTTCTTC | CASGRDGSSYNEQFF
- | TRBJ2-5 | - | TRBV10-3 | TGTGCCATCAGTGAGGCCGGCGGGGAAGGGACCCAGTACTTC | CAISEAGGEGTQYF
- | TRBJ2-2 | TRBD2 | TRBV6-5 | TGTGCCAGCAGCCGGGGGGCGAACACCGGGGAGCTGTTTTTT | CASSRGANTGELFF
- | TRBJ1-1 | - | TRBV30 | TGTGCCTGGACTCCGGGTATCACTGAAGCTTTCTTT | CAWTPGITEAFF
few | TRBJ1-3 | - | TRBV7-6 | TGTGCCAGCAGCTTAGATCGCAGTGGAAACACCATATATTTT | CASSLDRSGNTIYF
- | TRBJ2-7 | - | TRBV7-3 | TGTGCCAGCAGCCCCTCACAGAGCTCCTACGAGCAGTACTTC | CASSPSQSSYEQYF
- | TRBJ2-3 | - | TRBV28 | TGTGCCAGCAGTTTCGGTGGTAGCACAGATACGCAGTATTTT | CASSFGGSTDTQYF
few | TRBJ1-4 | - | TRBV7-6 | TGTGCCAGCAGCTCACAAATGGAAGTACTGTTTTTT | CASSSQMEVLFF
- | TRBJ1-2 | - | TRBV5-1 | TGCGCCAGCAGTCCCGCAGGGGCCTATGGCTACACCTTC | CASSPAGAYGYTF
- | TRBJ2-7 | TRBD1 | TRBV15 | TGTGCCACCAGCAGGGACAGGGATTCCGAGCAGTACTTC | CATSRDRDSEQYF
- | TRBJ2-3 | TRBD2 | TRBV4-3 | TGCGCCAGCAGCCCCCTAGCGGGGGACGTACTTGCTAGCACAGATACGCAGTATTTT | CASSPLAGDVLASTDTQYF
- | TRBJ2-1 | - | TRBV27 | TGTGCCAGCAGTTTATCGGCCGGCAATGAGCAGTTCTTC | CASSLSAGNEQFF
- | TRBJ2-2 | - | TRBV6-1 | TGTGCCAGCAGTGAAGGTTTATTAAAGGGCGCCGGGGAGCTGTTTTTT | CASSEGLLKGAGELFF
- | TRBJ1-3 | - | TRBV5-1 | TGCGCCAGCAGCTTGGCCCAGGGAGATTGGAACACCATATATTTT | CASSLAQGDWNTIYF
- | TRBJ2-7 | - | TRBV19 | TGTGCCAGTAGGGGGCAGGGGCGCTGGGGCTACGAGCAGTACTTC | CASRGQGRWGYEQYF
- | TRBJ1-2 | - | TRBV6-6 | TGTGCCAGCAGTTACTCCGGAGCCAGGGTAACCGGCTACACCTTC | CASSYSGARVTGYTF
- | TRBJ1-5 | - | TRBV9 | TGTGCCAGCCCGCGAAAAGACAGGTATTATAGCAATCAGCCCCAGCATTTT | CASPRKDRYYSNQPQHF
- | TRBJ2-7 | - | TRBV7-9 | TGTGCCAGCAGCTCCTATAGCGAGCAGTACTTC | CASSSYSEQYF
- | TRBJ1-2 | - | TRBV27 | TGTGCCAGCAGTTTACGACAGAGTTATGGCTACACCTTC | CASSLRQSYGYTF
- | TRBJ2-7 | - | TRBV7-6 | TGTGCCAGCAGCTTAGCGGGGGAAGCCTACGAGCAGTACTTC | CASSLAGEAYEQYF
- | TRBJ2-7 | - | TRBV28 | TGTGCCAGCAGGGGTTGGGGCCACGAGCAGTACTTC | CASRGWGHEQYF
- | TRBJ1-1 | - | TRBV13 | TGTGCCAGCAGCTGGGGGAACACTGAAGCTTTCTTT | CASSWGNTEAFF
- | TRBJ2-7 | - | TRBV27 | TGTGCCAGCAGTTTATCTAGTGGGGGGACTGGGTACGAGCAGTACTTC | CASSLSSGGTGYEQYF
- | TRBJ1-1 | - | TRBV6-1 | TGTGCCAGCAGTGAACAGGGGACGGCTTTCTTT | CASSEQGTAFF